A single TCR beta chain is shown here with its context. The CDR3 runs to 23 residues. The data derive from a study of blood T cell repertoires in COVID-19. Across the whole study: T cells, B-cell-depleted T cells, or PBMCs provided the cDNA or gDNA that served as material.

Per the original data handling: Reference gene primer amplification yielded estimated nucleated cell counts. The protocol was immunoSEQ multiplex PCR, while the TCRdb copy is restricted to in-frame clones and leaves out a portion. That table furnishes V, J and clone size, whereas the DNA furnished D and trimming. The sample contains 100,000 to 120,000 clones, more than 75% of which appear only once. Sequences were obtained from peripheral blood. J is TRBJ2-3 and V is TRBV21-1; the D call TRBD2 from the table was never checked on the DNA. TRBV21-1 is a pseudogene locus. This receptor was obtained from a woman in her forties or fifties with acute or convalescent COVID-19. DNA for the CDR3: TGTGCCAGCAGCGCCACCTGGTTCCACCCGGGACTAGCGGGAGAAAGTTGGACAGATACGCAGTATTTT. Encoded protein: CASSATWFHPGLAGESWTDTQYF.